The rows below give T cell receptor beta chains drawn from one sample of a study of OX40 agonist ivuxolimab in advanced cancers. Measured with immunoSEQ multiplex PCR; TCRdb has only the in-frame clones, and not every one. The table has 70,000 to 95,000 clones, about nine tenths seen once; the top ten hold roughly 7.4%. Sequencing was performed on CD4+ or CD8+ T cells sorted from blood, taken in a trial of the OX40 agonist ivuxolimab. The receptor set was obtained from an adult with an advanced solid tumor such as melanoma, head and neck, liver or kidney cancer. Both conserved end residues are trimmed from each CDR3. The size field is filled for only some rows; it gives once, few, many or a size class.

clone_size,j_call,v_call,cdr3_aa
-,TRBJ2-7,TRBV18,ASSPQGNEQY
few,TRBJ2-3,TRBV18,ASSTGLAGADTQY
once,TRBJ2-2,TRBV7-2,ASSLDGGLNTGELF
-,TRBJ1-2,TRBV28,ASSLFSGPNYGYT
-,TRBJ1-2,TRBV25-1,ASRDGRKDGYT
-,TRBJ1-2,TRBV6-5,ASGTGGRGYT
-,TRBJ2-2,TRBV29-1,SVGPGQGAAGELF
-,TRBJ2-1,TRBV5-1,ASSLADNEQF
few,TRBJ1-5,TRBV5-1,ASSQQAGQPQH
-,TRBJ1-1,TRBV11-3,ASSLRMNTEAF
-,TRBJ2-1,TRBV2,ASSTSGRNEQF
-,TRBJ1-5,TRBV5-4,ASSMQGHGQPQH
-,TRBJ2-3,TRBV30,AWKRPGTDTQY
-,TRBJ2-7,TRBV30,AWSVLTGSYEQY
-,TRBJ1-1,TRBV5-6,ASSLPLGTEAF
-,TRBJ1-5,TRBV2,ASSEGTLPSNQPQH
-,TRBJ2-1,TRBV11-2,ASRPGARSGEQF
-,TRBJ2-7,TRBV5-1,ASNLPPGEQY
-,TRBJ2-3,TRBV18,ASSPPVGSSTQY
-,TRBJ1-3,TRBV5-1,ASSRTPTGNTIY
-,TRBJ2-3,TRBV9,ASSSLGGGQRGTDTQY
-,TRBJ1-2,TRBV6-1,ASSGQNHYGYT
-,TRBJ2-7,TRBV6-5,ASSYSMNSEQY
-,TRBJ1-1,TRBV18,ASSPPLGQGNTEAF
-,TRBJ2-7,TRBV11-2,ASSLDAPSTYEQY
-,TRBJ2-2,TRBV18,ASSPTLRELF
-,TRBJ2-1,TRBV7-9,ASSPRTGGAGNEQF
-,TRBJ1-4,TRBV9,ASSVGGRATNEKLF
-,TRBJ1-2,TRBV28,ASSISTGVRYGYT
-,TRBJ2-6,TRBV6-1,ASSREGSGANVLT
-,TRBJ2-3,TRBV19,ASSIATVTDTQY
once,TRBJ2-2,TRBV6-6,ASTSREAGRTGELF
-,TRBJ2-1,TRBV7-3,ASSSKTSGRGNEQF
-,TRBJ2-2,TRBV5-1,ASSSQTSTGELF
-,TRBJ2-1,TRBV7-9,ASSQGLAGVNEQF
-,TRBJ1-5,TRBV5-8,ASSRTGKLGQPQH
-,TRBJ2-1,TRBV7-3,ASSSSGRAFHNEQF
-,TRBJ2-1,TRBV5-1,ASRLAGGRSYNEQF
-,TRBJ2-2,TRBV14,ASSQVRNTGELF
-,TRBJ1-2,TRBV11-2,ASSYEGYGYT
-,TRBJ2-3,TRBV27,ASSFQGTDTQY
-,TRBJ2-1,TRBV7-9,ASSSTRTERSYNEQF
-,TRBJ1-1,TRBV28,ASSLEGALNTEAF
-,TRBJ1-1,TRBV18,ASSSDPYAEAF
-,TRBJ2-1,TRBV28,ASTLAGGRRNEQF
-,TRBJ1-5,TRBV18,ASSPQPDQPQH
once,-,TRBV5-1,ASSLSSGSYEQY
-,TRBJ1-4,TRBV7-2,ASSPFPGRQNEKLF
-,TRBJ2-1,TRBV7-9,ASSLGAGFYNEQF
-,TRBJ2-2,TRBV28,ASSLLGPGELF
-,TRBJ2-1,TRBV11-3,ASSLPGGQGGNEQF
once,TRBJ2-4,TRBV6-1,ASSELLAGVMW
-,TRBJ2-1,TRBV4-1,ASSRPGQGSNEQF